This entry lists 18 T cell receptor beta chains sequenced from one sample in a study of shared clonotypes between healthy human individuals. Sequencing used immunoSEQ multiplex PCR; TCRdb keeps in-frame clones, though not all of them. The sample records 2.3 million or so clones, about 92% being singletons. The sample comprised naive CD4+ T cells from PBMCs. The subset here: CD45RA+ positively selected. The receptors derive from a man between 18 and 29 years old in good health. Some clones in this sample may be carry-over from other donors' samples.

The genes are TRBV4-1 and TRBJ2-5, with TRBD2 matching over 12 bases. V lost 4 bases and J lost 5; bases outside the gene matches: 5. CDR3 length equals 15 residues. Germline loops: CDR1 MGHRA, CDR2 YSYEKL. CDR3 residues: CASSPATSGSETQYF. DNA for the CDR3: TGCGCCAGCAGCCCCGCGACTAGCGGGAGTGAGACCCAGTACTTC.

The V call is TRBV18, the J call TRBJ2-1; no clear D gene. Germline V CDR1 and CDR2: KGHSH, LQKENI. This CDR3 is 15 amino acids long. The V end was cut by 6 bases, the J end by 5 bases, with 17 bases between. CDR3 sequence reads: CASSQPRAYNNEQFF. DNA for the CDR3: TGTGCCAGCTCGCAGCCCCGTGCCTACAACAATGAGCAGTTCTTC. Drawing the rest from reference TRBV18 and TRBJ2-1, the complete variable domain is NAGVMQNPRHLVRRRGQEARLRCSPMKGHSHVYWYRQLPEEGLKFMVYLQKENIIDESGMPKERFSAEFPKEGPSILRIQQVVRGDSAAYFCASSQPRAYNNEQFFGPGTRLTVL.

A single count supports this clone. The chain joins TRBV5-7 to TRBJ2-3; D gene unclear. TRBV5-7 is identified as an open reading frame with a role that is uncertain. The CDR3 runs 14 residues. V shed 1 base and J shed 8 bases, with 14 bases lying between them. The CDR3 region is CASSLSGPCGTQYF. The CDR3 DNA is TGTGCCAGCAGCTTGTCCGGGCCGTGCGGTACGCAGTATTTT.

V is TRBV18 and J is TRBJ2-2, with D unclear. V was shortened by 1 base and J by 7 bases, with 7 bases between the two germline ends. In germline, CDR1 is KGHSH, CDR2 LQKENI. The CDR3 loop spans 13 amino acids. CDR3 nucleotide sequence: TGTGCCAGCTCACCACGGGGAATCGGGGAGCTGTTTTTT. This codes for CASSPRGIGELFF.

Only one count was recorded for this clone. The chain combines TRBV7-2 with TRBJ1-2, with 8 bases that match TRBD1. The V and J ends lost 4 bases and 7 bases, in that order; junction bases with no gene match: 8. CDR1 and CDR2 (germline): SGHTA, FQGNSA. The CDR3 has 14 residues. The CDR3, as DNA: TGTGCCAGCAGCTCTAGACAGGGGCTGGGTGGCTACACCTTC. Its protein product is CASSSRQGLGGYTF.

Of note for this clone: A read error is the likely source, as a far larger clone sits one nucleotide away. The identical CDR3 is also encoded by other nucleotide sequences in the sample. This chain connects TRBV5-1 to TRBJ2-5; D is uncertain. V gave up 0 bases and J gave up 4 bases, with 1 base separating them. Germline V gene lookup returns CDR1 SGHRS and CDR2 YFSETQ. CDR3 length: 11 amino acids. The CDR3 DNA reads TGCGCCAGCAGCTTGGTAGAGACCCAGTACTTC. Translating it yields CASSLVETQYF.

The chain has TRBV18 and TRBJ2-5; D might be TRBD2 (5 bases). The J call is uncertain, as TRBJ2-7 better fits the DNA end. CDR1 is KGHSH, CDR2 LQKENI, per germline. The CDR3 is 12 residues long. CDR3 in DNA: TGTGCCAGCTCACCCCTCGCGGGCGAGCAGTACTTC. It specifies CASSPLAGEQYF.

The CDR3 spells CASSFRRQGTVETQYF. In nucleotides, the CDR3 is TGTGCCAGCAGTTTTAGGAGACAGGGGACTGTAGAGACCCAGTACTTC. The J gene is TRBJ2-5, the V gene TRBV28, with 8 bases fitting TRBD1. The CDR3 sequence is 16 residues long. Germline CDR1 is MDHEN and CDR2 is SYDVKM. Trimming cost V 3 bases and J 4 bases; bases outside gene matches: 10.

The V gene is TRBV11-3, the J gene TRBJ2-1, with 9 bases matching TRBD2. V trimming: 4 bases; J trimming: 4 bases; junction bases outside the gene matches: 11. Germline V lookup: CDR1 SGHNT, CDR2 YENEEA. The CDR3 is 17 amino acids. This CDR3 is CASSSRNSGSRYNEQFF. The CDR3 nucleotides read TGTGCCAGCAGCTCGAGAAATAGCGGGAGTAGGTACAATGAGCAGTTCTTC.

CDR3 in DNA: TGTGCCAGCAGCGTAGGGGGGACAGTCCCCTACGAGCAGTACTTC. Translation gives CASSVGGTVPYEQYF. The chain uses TRBV9 and TRBJ2-7, with TRBD1 matching over 7 bases. This CDR3 has 15 residues. The germline CDR1 and CDR2 sequences are SGDLS and YYNGEE. Trimming took 0 bases from V and 2 from J; bases not matched to a gene: 5. Based on the CDR3 plus reference TRBV9 and TRBJ2-7, the full variable domain is DSGVTQTPKHLITATGQRVTLRCSPRSGDLSVYWYQQSLDQGLQFLIQYYNGEERAKGNILERFSAQQFPDLHSELNLSSLELGDSALYFCASSVGGTVPYEQYFGPGTRLTVT.

The count of this clone is one. This chain links TRBV5-1 with TRBJ1-2; 10 positions match TRBD1. With V trimmed by 4 bases and J by 4 bases, 7 bases remained unmatched. Germline V lookup: CDR1 SGHRS, CDR2 YFSETQ. The CDR3 length is 15 residues. Here the CDR3 DNA reads TGCGCCAGCAGCCCGGGGACAGGGGAGCCCTATGGCTACACCTTC. Protein product: CASSPGTGEPYGYTF.

In its sample, this clone was seen a few times. This chain uses TRBV7-2 with TRBJ1-5; D is unresolved. From germline, CDR1 is SGHTA and CDR2 FQGNSA. V lost 2 bases and J 4 bases, leaving 9 bases between the germline ends. The CDR3 consists of 14 residues. CDR3 loop: CASSLSPANQPQHF. CDR3 bases: TGTGCCAGCAGCTTAAGTCCAGCTAATCAGCCCCAGCATTTT.

This chain connects TRBV6-1 to TRBJ1-1, with D hard to call. The CDR3 has 15 residues. V lost 6 bases and J lost 3, with 17 bases in between. The germline V gene has CDR1 MNHNS and CDR2 SASEGT. CDR3: CASRRLPQEYTEAFF. CDR3 coding DNA: TGTGCCAGCAGACGACTACCGCAAGAATACACTGAAGCTTTCTTT.

The rearrangement uses TRBV7-9 and TRBJ2-1; D is possibly TRBD1 or TRBD2 (5 bases each). Germline V gene data show CDR1 as SEHNR and CDR2 as FQNEAQ (reference sequence). The length of the CDR3 is 14 residues. V lost 6 bases and J 8 bases, leaving 17 bases between the germline ends. Here the CDR3 DNA reads TGTGCCAGCAGTTCCTCGGACGTGGGACATGAGCAGTTCTTC. The encoded protein is CASSSSDVGHEQFF.

V usage is TRBV25-1 and J usage is TRBJ2-1; D unresolved. V was pared by 6 bases and J by 4 bases, with 10 bases between. Germline CDR1 MGHDK, CDR2 SYGVNS. This CDR3 spans 13 amino acids. The DNA of the CDR3 is TGTGCCAGCAGGAGGACCGCGTACAATGAGCAGTTCTTC. Encoded protein: CASRRTAYNEQFF.

The V gene is TRBV5-1, the J gene TRBJ1-4; possibly TRBD1 for D (6 bases). The CDR3 extends over 17 amino acids. Trimming removed 0 bases at V and 7 bases at J, with 19 bases between. The V gene's germline CDR1 is SGHRS and CDR2 YFSETQ. The CDR3 sequence: CASSLDVTGTWSEKLFF. The CDR3 DNA follows: TGCGCCAGCAGCTTGGACGTTACCGGGACATGGAGTGAAAAACTGTTTTTT.

The chain combines TRBV15 with TRBJ2-7; no firm D call. Germline V gene lookup returns CDR1 LNHNV and CDR2 YYDKDF (reference sequence). Trimming cost V 0 bases and J 1 base, with 13 bases left between them. The CDR3 totals 16 residues. The CDR3 region is CATSRDRNSYSYEQYF. Written as DNA, the CDR3 is TGTGCCACCAGCAGAGATCGGAACTCTTATTCCTACGAGCAGTACTTC.

On this clone itself: Distinct nucleotide sequences in the sample also encode this CDR3. V gene TRBV25-1 combines with J gene TRBJ1-1, with D possibly TRBD1 on 5 matching bases. Germline loops: CDR1 MGHDK, CDR2 SYGVNS. This CDR3 region has 13 residues. V lost 4 bases to trimming and J lost 2 bases, with 8 bases between them. CDR3 nucleotides: TGTGCCAGCAGTGCACAGGTCAACACTGAAGCTTTCTTT. Its translation is CASSAQVNTEAFF.